The present T cell receptor beta chain was sequenced within a study of siplizumab effects on memory and regulatory T cells. CDR1 is SGDLS and CDR2 is YYNGEE in the germline V gene. This CDR3 has 14 amino acids. V shed 4 bases and J shed 8 bases, with 17 bases lying between them. The protocol was immunoSEQ multiplex PCR, while the TCRdb copy is restricted to in-frame clones and leaves out a portion. The sample has about 56,000 clones; over 95% are singletons. This sequence originates from a human donor in good health. What was sequenced was naive CD8+ T cells sorted from blood. V usage is TRBV9 and J usage is TRBJ2-3; possible D gene TRBD2, 6 bases. The chain's CDR3 is CASSLTGLLSTQYF. The CDR3 DNA reads TGTGCCAGCAGCTTAACGGGACTCCTCAGTACGCAGTATTTT. Full variable domain (outside the CDR3, taken from reference TRBV9 and TRBJ2-3): DSGVTQTPKHLITATGQRVTLRCSPRSGDLSVYWYQQSLDQGLQFLIQYYNGEERAKGNILERFSAQQFPDLHSELNLSSLELGDSALYFCASSLTGLLSTQYFGPGTRLTVL.